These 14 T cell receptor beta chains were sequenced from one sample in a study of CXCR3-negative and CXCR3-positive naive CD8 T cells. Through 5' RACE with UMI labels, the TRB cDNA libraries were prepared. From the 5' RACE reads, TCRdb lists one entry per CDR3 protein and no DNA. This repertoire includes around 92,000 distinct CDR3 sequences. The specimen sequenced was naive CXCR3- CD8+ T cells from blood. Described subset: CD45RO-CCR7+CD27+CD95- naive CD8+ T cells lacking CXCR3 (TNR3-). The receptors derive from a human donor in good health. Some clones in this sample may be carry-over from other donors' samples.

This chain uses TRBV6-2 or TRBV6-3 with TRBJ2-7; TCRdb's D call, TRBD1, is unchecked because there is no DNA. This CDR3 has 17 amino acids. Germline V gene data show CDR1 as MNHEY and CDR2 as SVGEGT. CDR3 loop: CASSSPVGSGTFYEQYF.

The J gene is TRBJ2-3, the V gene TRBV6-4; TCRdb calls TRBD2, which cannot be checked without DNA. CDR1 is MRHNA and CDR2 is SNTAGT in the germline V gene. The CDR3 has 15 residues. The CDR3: CASSDSNSATDTQYF.

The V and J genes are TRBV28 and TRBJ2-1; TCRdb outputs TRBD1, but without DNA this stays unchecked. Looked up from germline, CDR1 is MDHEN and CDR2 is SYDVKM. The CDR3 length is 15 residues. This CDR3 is CASTPLSSGYNEQFF.

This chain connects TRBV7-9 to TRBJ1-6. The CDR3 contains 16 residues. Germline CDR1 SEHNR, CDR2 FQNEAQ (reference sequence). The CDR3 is CASSLVSGGLNSPLHF.

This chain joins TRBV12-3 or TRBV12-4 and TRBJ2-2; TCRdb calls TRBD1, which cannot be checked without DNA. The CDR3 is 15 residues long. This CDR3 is CASSRWGAQAGELFF.

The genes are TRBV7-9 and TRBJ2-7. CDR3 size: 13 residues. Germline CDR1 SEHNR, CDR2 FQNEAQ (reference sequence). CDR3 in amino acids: CASSLPGAYEQYF.

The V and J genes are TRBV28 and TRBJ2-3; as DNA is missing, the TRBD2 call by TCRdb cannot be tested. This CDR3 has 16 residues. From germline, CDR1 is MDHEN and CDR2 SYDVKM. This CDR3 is CASSPLDPGSTDTQYF. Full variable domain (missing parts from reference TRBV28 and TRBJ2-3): DVKVTQSSRYLVKRTGEKVFLECVQDMDHENMFWYRQDPGLGLRLIYFSYDVKMKEKGDIPEGYSVSREKKERFSLILESASTNQTSMYLCASSPLDPGSTDTQYFGPGTRLTVL.

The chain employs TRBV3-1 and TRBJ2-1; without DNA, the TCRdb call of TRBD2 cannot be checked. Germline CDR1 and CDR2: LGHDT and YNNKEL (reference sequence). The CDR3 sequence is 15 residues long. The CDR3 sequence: CASSRGLAGGSEQFF.

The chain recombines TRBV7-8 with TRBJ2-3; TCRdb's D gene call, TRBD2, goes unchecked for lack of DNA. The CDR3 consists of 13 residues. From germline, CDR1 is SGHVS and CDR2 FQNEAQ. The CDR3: CASSRTDTDTQYF.

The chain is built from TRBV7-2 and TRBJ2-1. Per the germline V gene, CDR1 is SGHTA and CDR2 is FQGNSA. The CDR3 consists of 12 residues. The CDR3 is CASSLTLAEQFF.

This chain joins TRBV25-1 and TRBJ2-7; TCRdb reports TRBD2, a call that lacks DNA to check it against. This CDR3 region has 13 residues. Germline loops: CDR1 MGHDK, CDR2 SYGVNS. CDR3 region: CASRLAGGGEQYF.

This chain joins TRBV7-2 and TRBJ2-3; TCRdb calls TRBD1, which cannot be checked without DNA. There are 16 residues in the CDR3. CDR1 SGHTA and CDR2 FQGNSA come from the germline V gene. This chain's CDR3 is CASSPQLGARTDTQYF.

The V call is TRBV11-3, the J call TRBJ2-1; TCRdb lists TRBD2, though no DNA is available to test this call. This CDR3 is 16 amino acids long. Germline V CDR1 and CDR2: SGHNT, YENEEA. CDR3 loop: CASSLQIAGANNEQFF.

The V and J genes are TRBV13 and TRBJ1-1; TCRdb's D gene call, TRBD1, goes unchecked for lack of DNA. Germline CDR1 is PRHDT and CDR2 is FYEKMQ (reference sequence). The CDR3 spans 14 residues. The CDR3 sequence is CASSLGPGYTEAFF.